This T cell receptor beta chain was identified during a study of blood T cell repertoires in COVID-19 (dated by TCRdb to 2019 to 2021). Regarding the study in general: Samples covering the acute and convalescent phases of COVID-19 were provided by collaborators in the United States, Italy and Spain. The prospective study material was composed of cDNA or gDNA derived from T cells, B-cell-depleted T cells, or PBMCs. Deeply sampled blood TCRbeta repertoires from subjects exposed to, actively infected with, or recovered from COVID-19 were included in the dataset. The repertoires were made available in a free public database intended to serve as a resource for research on the immune response to SARS-CoV-2. Samples came from the ongoing ImmuneRACE study (first 160 participants) plus 1,254 subjects from 6 global collaborators. Sample metadata almost always included a de-identified subject ID, COVID-19 status, age in years and sex. Where available, HLA class I and class II types were obtained from metadata supplied by the sample provider rather than from assay-based typing.

The immunoSEQ Assay, a bias-controlled multiplex PCR, was used to amplify TCRbeta CDR3 regions from genomic DNA. In the original analysis: Within the assay, amplification of reference gene primers was used to estimate how many nucleated cells each sample contained. Sequence reads were collapsed and filtered to measure the absolute abundance of every unique TCRbeta CDR3 rearrangement. For each sample, productive Simpson clonality was calculated as the square root of Simpson's diversity index over productive rearrangements. Drawn from immuneACCESS, this table holds only the in-frame rearrangements with V and J called that TCRdb kept. Clones are partly lost; checked studies trace under half to an unresolved V gene and leave the rest unexplained. Clone size and V and J calls were adopted from that table, with D and trimming inferred from the DNA. The sample contains approximately 70,000 clones, roughly 90% of them found a single time. Jointly, the top ten make up roughly 7.3% of the sample.

One collaborating source in Seattle enrolled patients during active infection and followed them longitudinally through the course of disease. Collaborating institutions collected whole blood in K2EDTA tubes following their own protocols. For TCRbeta analysis, collaborator samples were shipped as frozen whole blood, as isolated PBMCs, or as DNA extracted from either sample type. The research as a whole found: How much clinical and demographic metadata was included differed by source and by participant, and the metadata was provided uncurated.

Comments on this clone: Its target antigen remains unknown. The input lacks base qualities; no much larger clone sits a single base away.

The material sequenced was peripheral blood. The sequence was obtained from a man aged 35-49 years with COVID-19, enrolled during active disease.

The CDR3 amino acid sequence is: CASRDRGVVDTQYF. The nucleotide sequence reads as follows: TGTGCCAGTAGAGACAGGGGAGTCGTCGATACGCAGTATTTT. The receptor chain draws on TRBV19 and TRBJ2-3; 8 central bases correspond to TRBD1. V is cut back by 6 bases and J by 6 bases, with 8 bases in the junction unmatched. Via the germline V gene (reference sequence), CDR1 is LNHDA and CDR2 SQIVND. CDR3 length: 14 amino acids, cysteine to phenylalanine. The entry retains the CDR3 DNA only, 42 bases that are in frame from base 1.